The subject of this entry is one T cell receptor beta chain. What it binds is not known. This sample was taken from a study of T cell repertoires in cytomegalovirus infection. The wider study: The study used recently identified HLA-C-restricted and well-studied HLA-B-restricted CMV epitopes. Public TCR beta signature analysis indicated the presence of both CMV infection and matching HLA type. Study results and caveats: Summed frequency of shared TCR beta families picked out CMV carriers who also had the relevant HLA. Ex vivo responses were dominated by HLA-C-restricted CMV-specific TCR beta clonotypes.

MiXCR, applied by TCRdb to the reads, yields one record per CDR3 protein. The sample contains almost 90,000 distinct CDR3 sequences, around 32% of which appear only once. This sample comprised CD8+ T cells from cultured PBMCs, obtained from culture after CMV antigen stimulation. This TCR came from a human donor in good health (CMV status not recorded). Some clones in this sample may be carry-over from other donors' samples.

CDR3 bases: TGTGCCAGCAGCTTAGGGGCAGGGGACAATGAGCAGTTCTTC. Translating gives CASSLGAGDNEQFF. The chain has TRBV11-3 and TRBJ2-1, with a tentative D call TRBD1 (6 bases). Deletions cut 1 base from V and 5 bases from J, with 9 bases between. The CDR3 length is 14 residues. Germline V gene lookup returns CDR1 SGHNT and CDR2 YENEEA.